The 11 T cell receptor beta chains below come from one sample, sequenced in a study of CXCR3-negative and CXCR3-positive naive CD8 T cells. All TRB cDNA libraries came from 5' RACE performed with UMI labels. TCRdb reprocessed the 5' RACE reads; each CDR3 protein has one entry and no DNA is given. The sample table sets out some 130,000 distinct CDR3 sequences. Sequencing was carried out using naive CXCR3- CD8+ T cells from blood. The subset here: CD45RO-CCR7+CD27+CD95- naive CD8+ T cells lacking CXCR3 (TNR3-). Receptor source: a human donor in good health. Some clones in this sample may be carry-over from other donors' samples.

The rearrangement links TRBV29-1 to TRBJ2-7; TCRdb's D gene call, TRBD1, goes unchecked for lack of DNA. CDR3 length equals 15 residues. Germline loops: CDR1 SQVTM, CDR2 ANQGSEA. This CDR3 reads CSVELSGTGVDEQYF.

The chain recombines TRBV6-1 with TRBJ1-5. The CDR3 has 11 residues. The germline gives CDR1 MNHNS, CDR2 SASEGT. CDR3 sequence: CASSENQPQHF.

The chain recombines TRBV4-3 with TRBJ1-2. The CDR3 sequence is 15 residues long. Germline V gene sequence: CDR1 LGHNA, CDR2 YSLEER. This CDR3 is CASSQDQGSNYGYTF.

The rearrangement joins TRBV29-1 to TRBJ2-7; with no DNA, the TCRdb D assignment of TRBD1 cannot be verified. This CDR3 comprises 12 residues. Germline CDR1 and CDR2: SQVTM and ANQGSEA. The CDR3 loop reads CSVSRDLNEQYF.

The chain joins TRBV2 to TRBJ2-5. Germline V gene data show CDR1 as SNHLY and CDR2 as FYNNEI. The CDR3 is 13 amino acids. The CDR3 region is CASSESQPAAQYF.

This chain links TRBV18 with TRBJ2-1. CDR1 is KGHSH and CDR2 is LQKENI in the germline V gene. The CDR3 is made up of 13 amino acids. The CDR3 is CASSPWDLNEQFF.

This sequence joins TRBV29-1 and TRBJ1-3. The germline gives CDR1 SQVTM, CDR2 ANQGSEA. The CDR3 consists of 15 residues. CDR3 loop: CSVEDSANSGNTIYF.

V gene TRBV6-6 combines with J gene TRBJ2-1; TCRdb names TRBD1, which stays unverified in the absence of DNA. The CDR3 loop spans 15 amino acids. Germline-derived CDR1 and CDR2 are MNHNY and SVGAGI (reference sequence). The CDR3: CASRTGTSSYNEQFF.

This chain connects TRBV28 to TRBJ2-1. CDR1 MDHEN and CDR2 SYDVKM come from the germline V gene. This CDR3 spans 11 amino acids. CDR3 region: CASSLGYEQFF.

V is TRBV7-3 and J is TRBJ2-1. Germline-derived CDR1 and CDR2 are SGHTA and FQGTGA. The length of the CDR3 is 14 residues. CDR3 protein: CASSLTARTNEQFF.

This chain joins TRBV5-5 and TRBJ1-2. This CDR3 is built from 15 residues. Germline CDR1 reads SGHKS; CDR2 reads YYEKEE (reference sequence). The CDR3 reads CASSLVVGSNYGYTF.